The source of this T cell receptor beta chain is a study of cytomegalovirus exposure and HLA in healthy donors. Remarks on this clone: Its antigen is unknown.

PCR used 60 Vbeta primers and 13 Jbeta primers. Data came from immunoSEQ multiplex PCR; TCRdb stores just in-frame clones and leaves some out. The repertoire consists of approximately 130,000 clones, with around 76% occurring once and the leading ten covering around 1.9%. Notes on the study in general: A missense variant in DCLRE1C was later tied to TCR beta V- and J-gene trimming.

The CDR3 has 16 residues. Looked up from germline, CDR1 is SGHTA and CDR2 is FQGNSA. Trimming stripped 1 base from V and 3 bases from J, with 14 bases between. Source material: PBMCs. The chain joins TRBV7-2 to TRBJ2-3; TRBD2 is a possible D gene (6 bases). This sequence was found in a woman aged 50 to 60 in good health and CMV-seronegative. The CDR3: CASSLGGLADTDTQYF. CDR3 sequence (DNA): TGTGCCAGCAGCTTAGGTGGGTTAGCGGATACAGATACGCAGTATTTT.